Each of the 9 T cell receptor beta chains below was sequenced from the same sample in a study of CD4+ T cells in melanoma. Repertoires were generated with immunoSEQ multiplex PCR, while TCRdb's copy carries only in-frame clones and drops some. Of approximately 5,700 clones listed, about 73% are singletons. The sequencing sample was made of cells from a culture (not recorded whether cultured in vitro). The receptors shown here come from a human donor with melanoma.

V is TRBV4-1 and J is TRBJ1-2, with 11 bases identical to TRBD1. This CDR3 contains 17 residues. The V gene end was trimmed by 0 bases and the J gene end by 7 bases; junction bases not matched to a gene: 10. The germline V gene encodes CDR1 MGHRA and CDR2 YSYEKL. The CDR3 DNA reads TGCGCCAGCAGCCAAGATCTAGGGACAGGGGGATCGGCTGGCTACACCTTC. This translates into CASSQDLGTGGSAGYTF.

The chain recombines TRBV4-3 with TRBJ2-3; 8 bases match TRBD1. The germline V gene encodes CDR1 LGHNA and CDR2 YSLEER. V lost 0 bases and J lost 6; bases outside the gene matches: 8. The CDR3 extends over 16 amino acids. The CDR3 DNA reads as TGCGCCAGCAGCCAAGATCAAGCGAACAGGGGGGATACGCAGTATTTT. Its protein is CASSQDQANRGDTQYF.

The chain links TRBV2 to TRBJ1-6, with TRBD1 matching over 9 bases. Germline CDR1 and CDR2: SNHLY and FYNNEI. The CDR3 contains 13 residues. The junction had 6 bases not matched to a gene; V was cut back by 8 bases and J by 10 bases. The CDR3 is CASRGQGRSPLHF. CDR3 DNA: TGTGCCAGCCGAGGACAGGGGAGATCACCCCTCCACTTT.

The chain combines TRBV14 with TRBJ2-7; 9 positions agree with TRBD1. Per germline, CDR1 SGHDN and CDR2 FVKESK. This CDR3 spans 14 amino acids. V lost 7 bases to trimming and J lost 2 bases; unmatched junction nucleotides: 6. The CDR3 DNA reads TGTGCCAGCAAGAAGGACAGGGGAACCTACGAGCAGTACTTC. Translating gives CASKKDRGTYEQYF.

The V gene is TRBV5-1, the J gene TRBJ1-5; D unresolved. This CDR3 is built from 15 residues. The germline gives CDR1 SGHRS, CDR2 YFSETQ. Trimming took off 0 bases at V and 2 bases at J, with 9 bases between the two ends. The DNA of the CDR3 is TGCGCCAGCAGCTTGGCCCCCGGCGGCAATCAGCCCCAGCATTTT. Its translation: CASSLAPGGNQPQHF.

The rearrangement uses TRBV7-2 and TRBJ2-1, with TRBD1 matching 9 bases. The V gene's germline CDR1 is SGHTA and CDR2 FQGNSA. The CDR3 length is 15 residues. J was trimmed by 9 bases and V by 4 bases; bases with no gene match: 10. The DNA for the CDR3 is TGTGCCAGCAGCTCCAACAACAGGGGGCTCGTTGAGCAGTTCTTC. Translated, it gives CASSSNNRGLVEQFF.

The chain has TRBV5-1 and TRBJ2-7; D might be TRBD1 (5 bases). The length of the CDR3 is 14 residues. Trimming left V 7 bases short and J 2 bases short, with 16 bases between. Germline V gives CDR1 SGHRS, CDR2 YFSETQ. The CDR3 loop reads CASSDRSATYEQYF. The DNA of the CDR3 is TGCGCCAGCTCTGACAGATCGGCTACCTACGAGCAGTACTTC.

J is TRBJ1-1 and V is TRBV18; perhaps TRBD1 as D (6 bases). Trimming removed 3 bases from V and 5 bases from J, with 19 bases in between. CDR3 length: 16 residues. Germline V gene lookup returns CDR1 KGHSH and CDR2 LQKENI. The CDR3 loop reads CASSPGLRGQGTEAFF. The CDR3 DNA sequence: TGTGCCAGCTCACCGGGCCTCAGGGGCCAAGGGACTGAAGCTTTCTTT.

The genes are TRBV28 and TRBJ1-2; the D is unclear. The CDR3 has 10 residues. CDR1 and CDR2 (germline): MDHEN, SYDVKM. Deletions cut 4 bases from V and 7 bases from J, with 4 bases between. The CDR3 nucleotides are TGTGCCAGCAGTTCCGGTGGCTACACCTTC. It translates to CASSSGGYTF.